The clone carrying this T cell receptor (beta chain) appeared many times. Antigen: not known. This sample is part of a study of spatial heterogeneity in lung cancer. TCRdb re-derived calls from the 5' RACE reads in MiXCR, one entry per CDR3 protein. The sample records tens of thousands of distinct CDR3 sequences, under 9% being singletons. The study's findings and limits: In blood, ubiquitous expanded tumor TCRs appeared more at resection than follow-up.

Trimming pared 7 bases from V and 6 bases from J, leaving 13 bases between. The CDR3 totals 13 residues. From germline, CDR1 is SGHNT and CDR2 YYREEE (reference sequence). The sample's time point: blood at routine non-recurrence follow-up after resection. This clonotype was sampled from a male donor with early-stage non-small cell lung cancer. The rearrangement links TRBV5-4 to TRBJ1-4; weak D call: TRBD1 (5 bases). The starting material was PBMCs, obtained at follow-up. In DNA form, the CDR3 reads TGTGCCAGCGGAACCCGGGACGATGAAAAACTGTTTTTT. Translating it yields CASGTRDDEKLFF.